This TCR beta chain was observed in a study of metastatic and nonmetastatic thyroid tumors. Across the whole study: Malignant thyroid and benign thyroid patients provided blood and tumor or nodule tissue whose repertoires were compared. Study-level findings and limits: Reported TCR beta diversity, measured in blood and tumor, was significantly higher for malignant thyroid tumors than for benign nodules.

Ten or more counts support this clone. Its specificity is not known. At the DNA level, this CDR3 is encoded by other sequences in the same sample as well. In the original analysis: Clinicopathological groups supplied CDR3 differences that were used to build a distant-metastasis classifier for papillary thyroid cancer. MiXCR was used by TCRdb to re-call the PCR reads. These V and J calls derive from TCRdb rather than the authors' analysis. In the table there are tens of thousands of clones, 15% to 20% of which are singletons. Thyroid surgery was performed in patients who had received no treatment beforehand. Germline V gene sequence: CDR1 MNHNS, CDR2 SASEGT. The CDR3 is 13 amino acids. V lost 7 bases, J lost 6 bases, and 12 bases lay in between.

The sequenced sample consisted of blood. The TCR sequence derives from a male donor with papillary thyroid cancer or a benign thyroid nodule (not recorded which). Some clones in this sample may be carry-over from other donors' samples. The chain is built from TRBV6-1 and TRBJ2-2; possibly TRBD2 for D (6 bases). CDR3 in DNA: TGTGCCAGCATTCCGGCGGGACCCGGGGAGCTGTTTTTT. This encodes CASIPAGPGELFF.